This TCR beta chain is drawn from a study of T cell therapy after organ transplantation. Whole-study context: T cells were expanded two to three weeks with 30 CMV class I/II epitopes. After therapy, patients were monitored for around 29 weeks.

Patients were solid-organ transplant recipients with drug-resistant or recurrent cytomegalovirus. Assay used: immunoSEQ multiplex PCR; TCRdb lists only in-frame clones, some missing. The repertoire holds about 48,000 clones, with over 90% as singletons. For this clone: Its specificity is unknown.

The germline V and J ends were trimmed by 6 bases and 7 bases, with 10 bases remaining between them. Per the germline V gene, CDR1 is LNHDA and CDR2 is SQIVND (reference sequence). This CDR3 has 12 amino acids. The J gene is TRBJ2-1, the V gene TRBV19, with D perhaps given as TRBD1 or TRBD2 (6 bases each). Specimen: CD8+ T cells from blood, collected before autologous CMV-specific T cell therapy. The clonotype comes from a human patient who had received a solid organ transplant and had CMV disease. CDR3 in amino acids: CASRTGANEQFF. The CDR3 nucleotides read TGTGCCAGTAGAACGGGGGCAAATGAGCAGTTCTTC. Full variable domain (remainder filled in from reference TRBV19 and TRBJ2-1): DGGITQSPKYLFRKEGQNVTLSCEQNLNHDAMYWYRQDPGQGLRLIYYSQIVNDFQKGDIAEGYSVSREKKESFPLTVTSAQKNPTAFYLCASRTGANEQFFGPGTRLTVL.